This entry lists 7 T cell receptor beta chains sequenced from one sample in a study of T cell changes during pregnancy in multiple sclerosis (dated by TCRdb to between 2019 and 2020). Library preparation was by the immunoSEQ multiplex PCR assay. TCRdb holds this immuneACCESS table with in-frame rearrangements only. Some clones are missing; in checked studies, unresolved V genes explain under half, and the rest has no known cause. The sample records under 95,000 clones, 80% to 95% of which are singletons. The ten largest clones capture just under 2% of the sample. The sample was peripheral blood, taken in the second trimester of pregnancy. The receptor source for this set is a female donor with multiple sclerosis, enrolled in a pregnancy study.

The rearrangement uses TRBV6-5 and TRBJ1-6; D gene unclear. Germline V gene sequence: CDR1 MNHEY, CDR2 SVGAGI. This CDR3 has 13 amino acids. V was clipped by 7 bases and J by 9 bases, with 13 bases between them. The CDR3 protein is CASTQASSSPLHF. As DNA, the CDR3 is TGTGCCAGCACCCAGGCGTCGTCTTCACCCCTCCACTTT.

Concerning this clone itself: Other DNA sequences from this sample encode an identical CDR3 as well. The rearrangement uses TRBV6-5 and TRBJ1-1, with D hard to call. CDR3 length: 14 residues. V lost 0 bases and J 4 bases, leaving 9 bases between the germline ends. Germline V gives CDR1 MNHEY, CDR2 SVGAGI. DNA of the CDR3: TGTGCCAGCAGTTACTCGTCGGGAGGCACTGAAGCTTTCTTT. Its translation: CASSYSSGGTEAFF.

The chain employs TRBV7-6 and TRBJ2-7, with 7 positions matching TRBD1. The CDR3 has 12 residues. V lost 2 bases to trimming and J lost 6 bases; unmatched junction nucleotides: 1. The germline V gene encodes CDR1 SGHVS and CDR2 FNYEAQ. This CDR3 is CASSLSGGEQYF. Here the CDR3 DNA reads TGTGCCAGCAGCTTATCAGGGGGCGAGCAGTACTTC.

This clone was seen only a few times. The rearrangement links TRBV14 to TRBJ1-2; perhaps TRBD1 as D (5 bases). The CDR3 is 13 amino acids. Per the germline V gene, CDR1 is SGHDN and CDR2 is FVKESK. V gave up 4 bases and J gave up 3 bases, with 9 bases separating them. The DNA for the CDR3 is TGTGCCAGCAGCCCGGACACTTACTATGGCTACACCTTC. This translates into CASSPDTYYGYTF.

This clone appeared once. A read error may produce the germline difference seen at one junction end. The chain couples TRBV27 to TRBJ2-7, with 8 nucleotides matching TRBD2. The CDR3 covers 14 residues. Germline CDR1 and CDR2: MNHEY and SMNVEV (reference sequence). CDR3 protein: CTSSALAVPNEQYF. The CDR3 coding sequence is TGTACCAGCAGTGCACTAGCGGTGCCCAACGAGCAGTACTTC.

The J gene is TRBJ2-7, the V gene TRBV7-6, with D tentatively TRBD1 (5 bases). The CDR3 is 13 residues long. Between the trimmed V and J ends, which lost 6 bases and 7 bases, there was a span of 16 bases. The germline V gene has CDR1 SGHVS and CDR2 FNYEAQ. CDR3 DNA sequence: TGTGCCAGCAGTCCACAACAGGCCGGTGAGCAGTACTTC. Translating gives CASSPQQAGEQYF.

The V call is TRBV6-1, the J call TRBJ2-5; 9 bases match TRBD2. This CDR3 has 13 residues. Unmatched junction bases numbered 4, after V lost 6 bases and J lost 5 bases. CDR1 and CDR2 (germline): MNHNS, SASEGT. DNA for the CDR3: TGTGCCAGCAGGGGACTAGCTGTGGAGACCCAGTACTTC. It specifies CASRGLAVETQYF.